This T cell receptor (beta chain) is drawn from a study of immune cell composition in non-small cell lung cancer. Regarding the study as a whole: Tumour-reactive clones were not shown to match dominant in vivo tumour clones. Overall clonality, unlike maximal tumour-associated clone frequency, did not predict TIL reactivity.

Repertoires were generated with immunoSEQ multiplex PCR, while TCRdb's copy carries only in-frame clones and drops some. Of several thousand clones listed, roughly 69% are singletons. A note on this clone: No antigen is known for it.

Normal lung was sampled as far from the tumour as possible, at least 3 cm. Genomic DNA came from frozen unsorted single-cell suspensions. The CDR3 has 13 residues. The germline V gene encodes CDR1 MNHEY and CDR2 SVGAGI. V was cut by 6 bases and J by 1 base, with 9 bases left in between. The genes are TRBV6-5 and TRBJ1-1, with D unresolved. Sequences were obtained from non-adjacent lung tissue. This sequence originates from a human donor with non-small cell lung cancer. Here the CDR3 DNA reads TGTGCCAGCAGCCGACTGCAGAACACTGAAGCTTTCTTT. Translating it yields CASSRLQNTEAFF.